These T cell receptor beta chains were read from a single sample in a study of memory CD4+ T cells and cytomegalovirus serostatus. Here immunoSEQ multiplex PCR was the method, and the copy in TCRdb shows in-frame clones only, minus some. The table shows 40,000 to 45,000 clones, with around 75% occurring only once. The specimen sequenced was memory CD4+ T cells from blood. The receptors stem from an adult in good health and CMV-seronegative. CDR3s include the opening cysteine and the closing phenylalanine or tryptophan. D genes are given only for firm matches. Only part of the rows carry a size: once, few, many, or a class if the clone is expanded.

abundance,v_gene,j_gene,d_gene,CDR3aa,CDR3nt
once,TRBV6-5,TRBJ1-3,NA,CASSLVAGNTIYF,TGTGCCAGCAGTTTGGTGGCTGGAAACACCATATATTTT
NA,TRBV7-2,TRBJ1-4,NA,CASSGMGGKLFF,TGTGCCAGCAGCGGTATGGGGGGAAAACTGTTTTTT
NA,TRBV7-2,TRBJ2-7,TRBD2,CASSLGGGVDEQYF,TGTGCCAGCAGCTTAGGCGGGGGGGTTGACGAGCAGTACTTC
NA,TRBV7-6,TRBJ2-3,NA,CASSLKGGGTDTQYF,TGTGCCAGCAGCTTAAAGGGGGGTGGCACAGATACGCAGTATTTT
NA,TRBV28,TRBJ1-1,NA,CASSLEGKTTEAFF,TGTGCCAGCAGTTTAGAAGGGAAGACCACTGAAGCTTTCTTT
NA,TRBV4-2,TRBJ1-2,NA,CASSQEISSSPDYTF,TGTGCCAGCAGCCAAGAGATAAGTTCGTCCCCTGACTACACCTTC
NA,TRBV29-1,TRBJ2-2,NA,CSVGETGPGELFF,TGCAGCGTTGGGGAGACAGGTCCCGGGGAGCTGTTTTTT
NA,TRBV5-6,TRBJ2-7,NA,CASSLRSVNEQYF,TGTGCCAGCAGCTTGCGGTCGGTGAACGAGCAGTACTTC
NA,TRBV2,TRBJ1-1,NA,CASTQWTEAFF,TGTGCCAGCACCCAGTGGACTGAAGCTTTCTTT
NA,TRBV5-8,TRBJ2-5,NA,CATRWRGETQYF,TGTGCCACCCGATGGAGGGGTGAGACCCAGTACTTC
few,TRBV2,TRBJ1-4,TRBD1,CASSDGTGPTEKLFF,TGTGCCAGCAGTGATGGGACAGGGCCGACGGAAAAACTGTTTTTT
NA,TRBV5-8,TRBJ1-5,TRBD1,CASSPQGTGFQPQHF,TGTGCCAGCAGCCCCCAAGGGACAGGGTTTCAGCCCCAGCATTTT
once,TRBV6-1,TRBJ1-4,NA,CASTRAGGKGYKLFF,TGTGCCAGCACCAGAGCGGGGGGTAAAGGGTATAAACTGTTTTTT
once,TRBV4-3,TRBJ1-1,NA,CASSQANFNTEAFF,TGCGCCAGCAGCCAAGCAAATTTTAACACTGAAGCTTTCTTT
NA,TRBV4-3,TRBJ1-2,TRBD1,CASSQDHTGDYGYTF,TGCGCCAGCAGCCAAGATCATACAGGGGATTATGGCTACACCTTC
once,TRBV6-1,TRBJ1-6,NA,CASSERVNSPLHF,TGTGCCAGCAGTGAAAGGGTTAATTCACCCCTCCACTTT
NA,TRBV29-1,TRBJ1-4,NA,CSVSKLRNPNEKLFF,TGCAGCGTTTCAAAGCTCCGGAACCCAAATGAAAAACTGTTTTTT
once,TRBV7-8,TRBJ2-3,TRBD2,CASSLEGLAGLTSTDTQYF,TGTGCCAGCAGCTTGGAGGGACTAGCGGGGTTAACTAGCACAGATACGCAGTATTTT